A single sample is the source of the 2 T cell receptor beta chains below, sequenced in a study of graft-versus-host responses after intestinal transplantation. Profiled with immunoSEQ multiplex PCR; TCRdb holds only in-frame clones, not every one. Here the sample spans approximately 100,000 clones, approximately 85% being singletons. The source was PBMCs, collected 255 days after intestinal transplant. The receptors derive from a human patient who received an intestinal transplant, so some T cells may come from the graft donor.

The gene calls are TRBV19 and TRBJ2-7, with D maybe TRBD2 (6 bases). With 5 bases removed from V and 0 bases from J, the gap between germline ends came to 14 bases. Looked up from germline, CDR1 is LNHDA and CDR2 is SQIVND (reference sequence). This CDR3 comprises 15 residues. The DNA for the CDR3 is TGTGCCAGTAGTGCGGGATCTGCTATCTCCTACGAGCAGTACTTC. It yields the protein CASSAGSAISYEQYF.

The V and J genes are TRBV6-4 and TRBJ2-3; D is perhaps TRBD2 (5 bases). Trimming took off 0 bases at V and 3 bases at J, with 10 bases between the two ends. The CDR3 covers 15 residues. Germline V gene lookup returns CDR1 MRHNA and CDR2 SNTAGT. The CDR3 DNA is TGTGCCAGCAGTGACTCGGACCGGGGAACAGATACGCAGTATTTT. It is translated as CASSDSDRGTDTQYF.